This T cell receptor (beta chain) derives from a study of blood T cell repertoires in COVID-19. Study-level background: Samples of COVID-19 (acute and convalescent) were obtained from the United States, Italy and Spain. PBMCs, B-cell-depleted T cells, or T cells provided the cDNA or gDNA that made up the material.

This CDR3 contains 14 residues. Per germline, CDR1 MNHEY and CDR2 SVGEGT. V was clipped by 3 bases and J by 0 bases, with 6 bases between them. Clones were read by immunoSEQ multiplex PCR, and TCRdb kept only the in-frame ones, dropping some. The sample has 650,000 to 800,000 clones; 80% to 90% are singletons. Sequenced sample: peripheral blood. This TCR was recovered from a woman between 18 and 30 years old with acute or convalescent COVID-19. The rearrangement uses TRBV6-2 or TRBV6-3 and TRBJ1-3, with D perhaps TRBD1 (5 bases). CDR3 nucleotides: TGTGCCAGCAGTTATAGGGGCTCTGGAAACACCATATATTTT. It is translated as CASSYRGSGNTIYF.